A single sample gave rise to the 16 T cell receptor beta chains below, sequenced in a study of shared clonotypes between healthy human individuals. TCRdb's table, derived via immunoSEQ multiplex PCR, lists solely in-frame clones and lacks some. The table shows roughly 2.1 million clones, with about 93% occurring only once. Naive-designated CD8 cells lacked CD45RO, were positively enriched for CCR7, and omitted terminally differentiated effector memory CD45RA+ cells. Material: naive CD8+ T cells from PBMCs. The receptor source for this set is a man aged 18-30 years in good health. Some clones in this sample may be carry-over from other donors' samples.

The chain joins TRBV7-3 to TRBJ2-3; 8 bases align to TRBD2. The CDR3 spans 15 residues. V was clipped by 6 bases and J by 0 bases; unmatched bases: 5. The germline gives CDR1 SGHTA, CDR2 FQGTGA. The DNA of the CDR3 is TGTGCCAGCAGTAGCGGGACCCTTAGCACAGATACGCAGTATTTT. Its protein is CASSSGTLSTDTQYF. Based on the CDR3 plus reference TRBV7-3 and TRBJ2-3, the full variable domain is GAGVSQTPSNKVTEKGKYVELRCDPISGHTALYWYRQSLGQGPEFLIYFQGTGAADDSGLPNDRFFAVRPEGSVSTLKIQRTERGDSAVYLCASSSGTLSTDTQYFGPGTRLTVL.

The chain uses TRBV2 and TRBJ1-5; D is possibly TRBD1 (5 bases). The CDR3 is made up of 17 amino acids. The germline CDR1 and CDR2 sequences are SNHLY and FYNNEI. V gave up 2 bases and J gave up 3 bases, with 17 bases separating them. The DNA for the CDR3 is TGTGCCAGCAGTGAACGCCTTGCGACAGCCAACAATCAGCCCCAGCATTTT. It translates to CASSERLATANNQPQHF.

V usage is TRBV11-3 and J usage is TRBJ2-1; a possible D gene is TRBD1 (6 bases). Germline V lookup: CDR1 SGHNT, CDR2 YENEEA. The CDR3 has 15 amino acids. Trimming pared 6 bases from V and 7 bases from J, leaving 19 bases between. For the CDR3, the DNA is TGTGCCAGCAGTTTGGCGAGGGGGTCGGGGAATGAGCAGTTCTTC. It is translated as CASSLARGSGNEQFF.

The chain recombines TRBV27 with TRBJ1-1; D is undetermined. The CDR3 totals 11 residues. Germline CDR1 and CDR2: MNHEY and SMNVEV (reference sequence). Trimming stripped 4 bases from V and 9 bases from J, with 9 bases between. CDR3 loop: CASSYINKAFF. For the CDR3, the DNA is TGTGCCAGCAGTTATATCAATAAAGCTTTCTTT.

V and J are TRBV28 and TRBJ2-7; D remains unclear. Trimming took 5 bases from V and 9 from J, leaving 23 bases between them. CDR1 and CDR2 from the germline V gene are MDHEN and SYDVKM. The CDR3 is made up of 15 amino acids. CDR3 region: CASSVRATGRFRQYF. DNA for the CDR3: TGTGCCAGCAGTGTCAGAGCTACCGGGCGTTTCCGGCAGTACTTC.

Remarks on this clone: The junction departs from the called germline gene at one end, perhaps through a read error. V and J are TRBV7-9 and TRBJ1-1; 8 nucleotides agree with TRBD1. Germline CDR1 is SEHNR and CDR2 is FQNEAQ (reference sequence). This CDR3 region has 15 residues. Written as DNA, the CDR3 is TGTGCCAGCAGCTCAGAACACGGGACAGGTCAGCGGGAGCTCTTT. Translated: CASSSEHGTGQRELF.

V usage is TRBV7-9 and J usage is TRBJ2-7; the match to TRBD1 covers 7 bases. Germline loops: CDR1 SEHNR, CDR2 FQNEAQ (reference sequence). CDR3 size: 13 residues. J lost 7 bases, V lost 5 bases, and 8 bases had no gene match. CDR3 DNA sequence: TGTGCCAGCAGCAACGACAGGGAATGGGAGCAGTACTTC. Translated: CASSNDREWEQYF. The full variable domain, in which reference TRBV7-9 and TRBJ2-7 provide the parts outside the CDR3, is DTGVSQNPRHKITKRGQNVTFRCDPISEHNRLYWYRQTLGQGPEFLTYFQNEAQLEKSRLLSDRFSAERPKGSFSTLEIQRTEQGDSAMYLCASSNDREWEQYFGPGTRLTVT.

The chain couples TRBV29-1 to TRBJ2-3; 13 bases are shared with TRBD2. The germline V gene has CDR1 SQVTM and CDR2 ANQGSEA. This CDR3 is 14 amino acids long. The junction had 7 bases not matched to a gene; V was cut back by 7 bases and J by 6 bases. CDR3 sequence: CSAGLAGVADTQYF. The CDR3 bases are TGCAGCGCCGGACTAGCGGGAGTTGCCGATACGCAGTATTTT.

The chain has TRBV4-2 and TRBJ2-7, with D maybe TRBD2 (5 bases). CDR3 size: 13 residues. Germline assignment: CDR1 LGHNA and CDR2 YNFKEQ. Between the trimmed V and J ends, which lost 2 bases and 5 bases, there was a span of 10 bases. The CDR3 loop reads CASSQWGENEQYF. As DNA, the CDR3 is TGTGCCAGCAGCCAATGGGGAGAAAACGAGCAGTACTTC.

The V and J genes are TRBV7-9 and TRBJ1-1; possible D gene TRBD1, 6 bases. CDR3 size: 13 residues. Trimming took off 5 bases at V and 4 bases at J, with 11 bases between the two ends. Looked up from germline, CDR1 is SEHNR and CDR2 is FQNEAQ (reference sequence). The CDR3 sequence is CASSLLQGTEAFF. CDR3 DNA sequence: TGTGCCAGCAGCCTATTACAGGGCACTGAAGCTTTCTTT.

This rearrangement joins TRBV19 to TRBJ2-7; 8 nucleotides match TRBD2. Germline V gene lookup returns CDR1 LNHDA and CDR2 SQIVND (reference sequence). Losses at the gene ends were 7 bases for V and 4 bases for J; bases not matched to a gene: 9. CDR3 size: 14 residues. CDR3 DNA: TGTGCCAGTACCTCAGCGGGAGTTCCTTACGAGCAGTACTTC. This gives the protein CASTSAGVPYEQYF.

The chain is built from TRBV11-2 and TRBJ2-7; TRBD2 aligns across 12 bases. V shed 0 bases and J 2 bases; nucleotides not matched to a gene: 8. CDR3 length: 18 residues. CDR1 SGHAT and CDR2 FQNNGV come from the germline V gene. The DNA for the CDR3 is TGTGCCAGCAGCTTAGATAGGAGGACTAGCGGGACCCCCTACGAGCAGTACTTC. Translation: CASSLDRRTSGTPYEQYF.

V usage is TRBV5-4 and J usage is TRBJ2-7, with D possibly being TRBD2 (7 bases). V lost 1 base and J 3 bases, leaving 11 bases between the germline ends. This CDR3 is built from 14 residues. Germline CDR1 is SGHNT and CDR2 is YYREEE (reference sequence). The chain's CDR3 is CASSLQGRVYEQYF. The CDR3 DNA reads TGTGCCAGCAGCTTGCAGGGGAGGGTCTACGAGCAGTACTTC.

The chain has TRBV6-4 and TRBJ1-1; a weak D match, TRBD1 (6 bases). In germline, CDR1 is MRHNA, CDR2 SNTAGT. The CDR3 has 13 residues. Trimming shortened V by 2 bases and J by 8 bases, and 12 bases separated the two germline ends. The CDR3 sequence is CASSDGGPEEAFF. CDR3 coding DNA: TGTGCCAGCAGTGACGGGGGCCCTGAAGAAGCTTTCTTT.

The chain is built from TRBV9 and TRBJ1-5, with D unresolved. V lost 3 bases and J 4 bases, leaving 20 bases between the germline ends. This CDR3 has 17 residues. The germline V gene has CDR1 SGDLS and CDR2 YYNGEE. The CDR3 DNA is TGTGCCAGCAGCGCGAGATCGAGTCCCGTGGGGAATCAGCCCCAGCATTTT. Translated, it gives CASSARSSPVGNQPQHF.

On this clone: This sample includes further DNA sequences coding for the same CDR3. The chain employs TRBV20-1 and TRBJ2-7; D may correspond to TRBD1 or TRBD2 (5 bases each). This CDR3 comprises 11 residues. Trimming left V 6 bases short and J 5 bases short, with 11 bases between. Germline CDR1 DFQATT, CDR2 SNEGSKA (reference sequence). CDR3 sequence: CSARGRDEQYF. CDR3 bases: TGCAGTGCGAGGGGCCGGGACGAGCAGTACTTC.